This entry lists 28 T cell receptor beta chains sequenced from one sample in a study of shared clonotypes between healthy human individuals. Assay: immunoSEQ multiplex PCR; the TCRdb copy retains only in-frame clones and omits some. The sample has about 490,000 clones; over 75% are singletons. The sample was PBMCs. These receptor sequences come from a woman aged 40 to 50 in good health. Some clones in this sample may be carry-over from other donors' samples.

This clone was counted ten times or more. At the DNA level, this CDR3 is encoded by other sequences in the same sample as well. The V and J genes are TRBV19 and TRBJ1-5, with 7 bases fitting TRBD1. V dropped 6 bases and J dropped 6; count of bases not matched to a gene: 14. CDR3 length: 16 residues. Looked up from germline, CDR1 is LNHDA and CDR2 is SQIVND (reference sequence). The CDR3 region is CASSNPTGASGQPQHF. In nucleotides, the CDR3 is TGTGCCAGTAGCAATCCTACAGGGGCCAGCGGTCAGCCCCAGCATTTT.

The chain couples TRBV15 to TRBJ2-3; D uncertain. The germline V gene has CDR1 LNHNV and CDR2 YYDKDF (reference sequence). The CDR3 contains 12 residues. V was shortened by 1 base and J by 6 bases, with 5 bases between the two germline ends. This CDR3 is CATSRVGDTQYF. The CDR3 DNA reads as TGTGCCACCAGCAGAGTCGGGGATACGCAGTATTTT.

The chain joins TRBV11-2 to TRBJ2-7; 8 nucleotides agree with TRBD2. Germline CDR1 and CDR2: SGHAT and FQNNGV. The V segment lost 2 bases and the J segment 0 bases; nucleotides outside the gene matches: 3. The CDR3 consists of 15 residues. The chain's CDR3 is CASSLREGGSYEQYF. Written as DNA, the CDR3 is TGTGCCAGCAGCTTACGGGAGGGGGGCTCCTACGAGCAGTACTTC.

On this clone itself: A far larger clone is one nucleotide away, so this likely arose from a read error. CDR3 loop: CAGSPAPPGLSYGYTF. CDR3 in DNA: TGTGCCGGCAGTCCCGCCCCTCCAGGGTTGAGTTATGGCTACACCTTC. The gene calls are TRBV27 and TRBJ1-2, with D possibly matching TRBD1 (5 bases). Germline V CDR1 and CDR2: MNHEY, SMNVEV (reference sequence). The CDR3 is 16 residues long.

On this clone itself: A far larger clone is one base from this, pointing to a likely read error. The V gene is TRBV28, the J gene TRBJ2-7; D gene ambiguous. The CDR3 has 15 residues. Germline assignment: CDR1 MDHEN and CDR2 SYDVKM. The DNA for the CDR3 is TGTGCCAGCAGTTTAAGGCGATTACGGTCCTGCGAGCAGTACTTC. It yields the protein CASSLRRLRSCEQYF.

This clone appeared once. The chain joins TRBV28 to TRBJ2-5; D uncertain. Germline V gives CDR1 MDHEN, CDR2 SYDVKM. The CDR3 is 16 residues long. V was clipped by 4 bases and J by 1 base, with 16 bases between them. CDR3 amino acids: CASSSKHVGSQETQYF. CDR3 nucleotide sequence: TGTGCCAGCAGTTCCAAACACGTAGGTTCCCAAGAGACCCAGTACTTC.

DNA for the CDR3: TGTGCCTGGAGTGTCGGGACTAGCGGAGGCGAGCAGTACTTC. It codes for CAWSVGTSGGEQYF. This chain connects TRBV30 to TRBJ2-7, with 11 bases aligning to TRBD2. From germline, CDR1 is GTSNPN and CDR2 SVGIG (reference sequence). CDR3 length: 14 residues. Germline trimming cut 0 bases from V and 6 bases from J; bases unmatched to any gene: 4. Using reference TRBV30 and TRBJ2-7 for the parts outside the CDR3, the full variable domain is SQTIHQWPATLVQPVGSPLSLECTVEGTSNPNLYWYRQAAGRGLQLLFYSVGIGQISSEVPQNLSASRPQDRQFILSSKKLLLSDSGFYLCAWSVGTSGGEQYFGPGTRLTVT.

The gene calls are TRBV20-1 and TRBJ2-7; D assignment may be TRBD1 or TRBD2 (5 bases each). V was clipped by 5 bases and J by 5 bases, with 10 bases between them. Germline assignment: CDR1 DFQATT and CDR2 SNEGSKA (reference sequence). This CDR3 region has 11 residues. The CDR3 spells CSAPRGDEQYF. The DNA for the CDR3 is TGCAGTGCTCCCCGAGGGGACGAGCAGTACTTC.

Regarding this clone: A far bigger clonotype differs at one base, so this is likely a read error. The sample contains more than one DNA sequence encoding this CDR3. This sequence joins TRBV6-1 and TRBJ1-1; D gene unclear. The V gene's germline CDR1 is MNHNS and CDR2 SASEGT. The CDR3 is 14 residues long. The chain's CDR3 is CASTLEPLNTEAFF. The CDR3 nucleotides read TGTGCCAGCACCCTGGAACCTCTGAATACTGAAGCTTTCTTT.

V is TRBV28 and J is TRBJ2-5, with a weak D call TRBD1 (5 bases). The V end was cut by 4 bases, the J end by 1 base, with 22 bases between. Germline V CDR1 and CDR2: MDHEN, SYDVKM. The CDR3 sequence is 18 residues long. The CDR3 DNA reads as TGTGCCAGCAGTTCCGGTTGGGGCTCCCCAACGATCCAAGAGACCCAGTACTTC. Translation gives CASSSGWGSPTIQETQYF.

V gene TRBV10-1 combines with J gene TRBJ2-7, with D possibly being TRBD2 (5 bases). V gave up 0 bases and J gave up 7 bases, with 22 bases separating them. Germline V gives CDR1 WNHNN, CDR2 SYGVQD (reference sequence). This CDR3 comprises 17 residues. The CDR3 DNA reads as TGCGCCAGCAGTGAGTCTTCGGATACTCGGGCTGGCGGGGAGCAGTACTTC. Residues: CASSESSDTRAGGEQYF.

The chain carries TRBV6-4 and TRBJ2-1; 15 bases agree with TRBD2. The CDR3 is 18 amino acids. V gave up 5 bases and J gave up 1 base; unmatched junction bases: 6. From germline, CDR1 is MRHNA and CDR2 SNTAGT. CDR3 amino acids: CASSRTSGRAGSYNEQFF. In nucleotides, the CDR3 is TGTGCCAGCAGTCGGACTAGCGGGAGGGCTGGATCCTACAATGAGCAGTTCTTC.

The chain is built from TRBV29-1 and TRBJ2-7, with TRBD2 identical over 7 bases. The germline V gene encodes CDR1 SQVTM and CDR2 ANQGSEA. With V trimmed by 7 bases and J by 3 bases, 6 bases remained unmatched. The CDR3 consists of 12 residues. CDR3 protein: CSGSGHNYEQYF. The CDR3 bases are TGCAGCGGTAGCGGGCACAACTACGAGCAGTACTTC.

The gene calls are TRBV30 and TRBJ2-5; unclear D gene. The J call may be in error: the DNA end matches TRBJ2-7 better. Germline V lookup: CDR1 GTSNPN, CDR2 SVGIG (reference sequence). The CDR3 runs 12 residues. The CDR3 DNA is TGTGCCTGGAGAGGCCTCCACTACGAGCAGTACTTC. This codes for CAWRGLHYEQYF.

The V gene is TRBV5-1, the J gene TRBJ2-1; 12 nucleotides align to TRBD2. The CDR3 runs 16 residues. CDR1 SGHRS and CDR2 YFSETQ come from the germline V gene. Trimming at V came to 3 bases and at J to 6 bases, leaving 7 bases not matched to a gene. The CDR3 loop is CASSSRGTSGLNEQFF. CDR3 nucleotide sequence: TGCGCCAGCAGCTCACGCGGGACTAGCGGGCTCAATGAGCAGTTCTTC. The variable domain in full, completed from reference TRBV5-1 and TRBJ2-1, reads KAGVTQTPRYLIKTRGQQVTLSCSPISGHRSVSWYQQTPGQGLQFLFEYFSETQRNKGNFPGRFSGRQFSNSRSEMNVSTLELGDSALYLCASSSRGTSGLNEQFFGPGTRLTVL.

Concerning this clone: A far larger clone is one nucleotide away, so this likely arose from a read error. This rearrangement joins TRBV28 to TRBJ2-7, with 7 bases matching TRBD1. Germline CDR1 is MDHEN and CDR2 is SYDVKM. The CDR3 runs 16 residues. The CDR3: CASTPADGTDSYGQYF. CDR3 DNA sequence: TGTGCCAGCACCCCGGCGGACGGGACAGATTCCTACGGGCAGTACTTC.

The V and J genes are TRBV7-9 and TRBJ2-7; possibly TRBD2 for D (6 bases). Trimming cost V 4 bases and J 3 bases, with 19 bases left between them. This CDR3 is 16 amino acids long. Germline CDR1 and CDR2: SEHNR and FQNEAQ (reference sequence). CDR3: CASSSSDAGRDYEQYF. The CDR3 DNA reads TGTGCCAGCAGCTCTAGCGACGCCGGGAGAGACTACGAGCAGTACTTC.

The chain is built from TRBV7-8 and TRBJ2-3; D might be TRBD1 or TRBD2, each matching 5 bases. The CDR3 runs 17 residues. CDR1 and CDR2 from the germline V gene are SGHVS and FQNEAQ. The V gene lost 2 bases and the J gene lost 4 bases, with 19 bases spanning the gap. The CDR3 sequence is CASSLPSRGGLADTQYF. For the CDR3, the DNA is TGTGCCAGCAGCTTACCAAGTCGGGGCGGTTTGGCAGATACGCAGTATTTT.

The chain carries TRBV15 and TRBJ1-5, with a possible D match to TRBD1 (5 bases). V dropped 0 bases and J dropped 2 bases, with 8 bases sitting between them. The CDR3 sequence is 15 residues long. Germline-derived CDR1 and CDR2 are LNHNV and YYDKDF (reference sequence). DNA for the CDR3: TGTGCCACCAGCAGAGAGGGCAGGGGCAATCAGCCCCAGCATTTT. This encodes CATSREGRGNQPQHF.

Worth noting for this clone: A far larger clone is only one base removed, so a read error is likely. The chain joins TRBV30 to TRBJ2-5, with D possibly being TRBD2 (5 bases). Germline-derived CDR1 and CDR2 are GTSNPN and SVGIG (reference sequence). V shed 1 base and J shed 2 bases, with 11 bases lying between them. The CDR3 is made up of 14 amino acids. DNA of the CDR3: TGTGCCTGGAGTGAAGGAGGCGGTCAAGAGACCCAGTACTTC. This gives the protein CAWSEGGGQETQYF.

As to this clone: One end of the junction varies from germline; a read error may be responsible. The chain carries TRBV7-6 and TRBJ2-3; D not resolved. Germline loops: CDR1 SGHVS, CDR2 FNYEAQ. The length of the CDR3 is 14 residues. The CDR3 DNA sequence: TGTGCCAACAGCTTAGGCGGTGTAGCAGATACGCAGTATTTT. This codes for CANSLGGVADTQYF.

Worth noting for this clone: A read error is likely here: a far larger clone is one base away. The same CDR3 also results from other DNA sequences found in this sample. V gene TRBV2 combines with J gene TRBJ2-7; 7 bases are shared with TRBD1. Germline CDR1 is SNHLY and CDR2 is FYNNEI. The CDR3 has 12 residues. V lost 4 bases and J lost 3; bases outside the gene matches: 0. The chain's CDR3 is CASSGQGYEQYF. As DNA, the CDR3 is TGTGCCAGCAGTGGACAGGGCTACGAGCAGTACTTC.

The chain uses TRBV5-6 and TRBJ2-7; either TRBD1 or TRBD2 may fit D (5 bases each). This CDR3 spans 14 amino acids. In germline, CDR1 is SGHDT, CDR2 YYEEEE. The V end was cut by 2 bases, the J end by 2 bases, with 11 bases between. In DNA, the CDR3 is TGTGCCAGCAGCTTAGGGGAGTTCGCCTACGAGCAGTACTTC. Protein sequence: CASSLGEFAYEQYF.

The gene calls are TRBV5-1 and TRBJ2-2, with TRBD2 matching over 9 bases. This CDR3 comprises 16 residues. V dropped 0 bases and J dropped 5; count of bases not matched to a gene: 5. Germline CDR1 and CDR2: SGHRS and YFSETQ. As DNA, the CDR3 is TGCGCCAGCAGCTTGGATCCAGCGGGAGGTACCGGGGAGCTGTTTTTT. Translating it yields CASSLDPAGGTGELFF.

This clone came up many times. The V and J genes are TRBV5-1 and TRBJ2-2; 8 bases are shared with TRBD2. With V trimmed by 7 bases and J by 1 base, 3 bases remained unmatched. In germline, CDR1 is SGHRS, CDR2 YFSETQ. The CDR3 has 14 amino acids. The CDR3 here is CASATSENTGELFF. For the CDR3, the DNA is TGCGCCAGCGCGACTAGCGAGAACACCGGGGAGCTGTTTTTT.

V and J are TRBV28 and TRBJ2-3; tentatively, D is TRBD1 or TRBD2 (5 bases each). The CDR3 consists of 15 residues. V gave up 4 bases and J gave up 3 bases, with 14 bases separating them. Germline CDR1 and CDR2: MDHEN and SYDVKM. DNA of the CDR3: TGTGCCAGCAGTTCCCATGGGACCAGTACAGATACGCAGTATTTT. It translates to CASSSHGTSTDTQYF.

About this clone: A far larger clone is just one base off, so this is likely a read error. The chain couples TRBV10-3 to TRBJ2-5; D gene unclear. V lost 4 bases, J lost 1 base, and 7 bases lay in between. Germline V gives CDR1 ENHRY, CDR2 SYGVKD. The CDR3 is made up of 13 amino acids. This CDR3 is CAISAMAQETQYF. In DNA form, the CDR3 reads TGTGCCATCAGTGCCATGGCCCAAGAGACCCAGTACTTC.

The V and J genes are TRBV5-4 and TRBJ2-2, with 7 nucleotides matching TRBD2. Germline loops: CDR1 SGHNT, CDR2 YYREEE (reference sequence). J gave up 0 bases and V 3 bases, and 5 bases lay outside the gene matches. The CDR3 is made up of 16 amino acids. In DNA, the CDR3 is TGTGCCAGCAGCTACCAGCGGGGCGCGAACACCGGGGAGCTGTTTTTT. Protein sequence: CASSYQRGANTGELFF.